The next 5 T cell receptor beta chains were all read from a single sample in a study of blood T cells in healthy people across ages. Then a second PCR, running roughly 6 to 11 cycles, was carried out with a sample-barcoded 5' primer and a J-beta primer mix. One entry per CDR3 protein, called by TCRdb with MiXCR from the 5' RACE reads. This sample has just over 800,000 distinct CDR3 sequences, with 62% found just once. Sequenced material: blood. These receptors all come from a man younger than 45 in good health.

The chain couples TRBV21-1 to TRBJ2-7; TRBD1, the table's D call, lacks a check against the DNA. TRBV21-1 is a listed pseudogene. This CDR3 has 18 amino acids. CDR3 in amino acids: CASSPFRARSPTRYEQYF. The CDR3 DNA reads TGTGCCAGCAGCCCCTTTCGGGCCAGGTCACCCACTAGGTACGAGCAGTACTTC.

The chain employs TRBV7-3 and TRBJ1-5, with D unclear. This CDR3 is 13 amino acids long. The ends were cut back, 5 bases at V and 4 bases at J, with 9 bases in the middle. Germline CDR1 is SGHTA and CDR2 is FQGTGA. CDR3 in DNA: TGTGCCAGCAGCCGGGGAAGAAATCAGCCCCAGCATTTT. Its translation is CASSRGRNQPQHF.

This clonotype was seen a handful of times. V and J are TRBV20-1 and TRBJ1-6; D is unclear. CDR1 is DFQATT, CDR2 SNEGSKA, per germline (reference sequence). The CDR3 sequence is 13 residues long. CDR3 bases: TGCAGCTTACGGAGCTCCTATAATTCACCCCTCCACTTT. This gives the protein CSLRSSYNSPLHF.

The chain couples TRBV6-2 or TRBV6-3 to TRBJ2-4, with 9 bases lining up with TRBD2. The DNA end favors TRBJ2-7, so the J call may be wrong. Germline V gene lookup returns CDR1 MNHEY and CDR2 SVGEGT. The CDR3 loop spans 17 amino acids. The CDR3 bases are TGTGCCAGCAGTTACGCCACCGATCAAGCGGGAGGCTACGAGCAGTACTTC. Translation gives CASSYATDQAGGYEQYF.

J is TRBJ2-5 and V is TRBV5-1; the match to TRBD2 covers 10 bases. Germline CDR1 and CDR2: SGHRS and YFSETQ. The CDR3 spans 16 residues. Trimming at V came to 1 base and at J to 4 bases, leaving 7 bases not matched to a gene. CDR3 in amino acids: CASSLPSGGFGETQYF. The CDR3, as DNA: TGCGCCAGCAGCTTGCCTAGCGGGGGATTCGGAGAGACCCAGTACTTC.